The 3 T cell receptor beta chains below were found in one sample sequenced in a study of persistence of HIV-infected CD4 T cells. An overlapping HIV-1 Gag peptide pool stimulated these cells at approximately 0.91 ug/peptide/mL. Memory cells lacking CD40L and CD69 with high CD45RO were sorted. These receptors' targets are unknown. The libraries were made with immunoSEQ version 4 in survey mode. Here immunoSEQ multiplex PCR was the method, and the copy in TCRdb shows in-frame clones only, minus some. The sample contains some 39,000 clones, 82% of which appear only once. This material consisted of cultured CD4+ T cells from PBMCs, taken from a patient who received antiretroviral therapy. The receptors were sampled from an adult with HIV. The donor label of this sample is uncertain.

The chain links TRBV27 to TRBJ2-5, with 7 nucleotides matching TRBD1. The CDR3 has 14 amino acids. Germline values: CDR1 MNHEY, CDR2 SMNVEV (reference sequence). J gave up 1 base and V 5 bases, and 4 bases lay outside the gene matches. For the CDR3, the DNA is TGTGCCAGCAGTCCGGGACAGTCCCAAGAGACCCAGTACTTC. As protein: CASSPGQSQETQYF.

V gene TRBV18 combines with J gene TRBJ2-1, with TRBD2 matching 15 bases. V lost 3 bases to trimming and J lost 8 bases; unmatched junction nucleotides: 5. The CDR3 has 16 residues. The germline gives CDR1 KGHSH, CDR2 LQKENI. In DNA form, the CDR3 reads TGTGCCAGCTCACCCCCGGGACTAGCGGGGGGCCATGAGCAGTTCTTC. This codes for CASSPPGLAGGHEQFF.

The chain carries TRBV9 and TRBJ2-7, with D uncertain. CDR1 is SGDLS, CDR2 YYNGEE, per germline. With 0 bases removed from V and 0 bases from J, the gap between germline ends came to 10 bases. The CDR3 has 15 residues. The CDR3 bases are TGTGCCAGCAGCGTAGGGGCAGGAAACTCCTACGAGCAGTACTTC. Encoded protein: CASSVGAGNSYEQYF.